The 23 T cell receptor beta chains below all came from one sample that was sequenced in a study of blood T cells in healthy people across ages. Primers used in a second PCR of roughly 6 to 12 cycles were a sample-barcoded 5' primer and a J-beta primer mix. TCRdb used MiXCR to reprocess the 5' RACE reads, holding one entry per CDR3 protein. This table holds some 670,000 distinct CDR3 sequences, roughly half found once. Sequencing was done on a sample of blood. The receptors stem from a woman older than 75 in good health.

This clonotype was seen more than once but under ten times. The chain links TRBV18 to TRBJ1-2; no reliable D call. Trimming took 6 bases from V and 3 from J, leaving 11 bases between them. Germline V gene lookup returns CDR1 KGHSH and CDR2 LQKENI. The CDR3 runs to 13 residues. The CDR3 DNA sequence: TGTGCCAGCTCCATCGAGAGGGACTATGGCTACACCTTC. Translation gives CASSIERDYGYTF.

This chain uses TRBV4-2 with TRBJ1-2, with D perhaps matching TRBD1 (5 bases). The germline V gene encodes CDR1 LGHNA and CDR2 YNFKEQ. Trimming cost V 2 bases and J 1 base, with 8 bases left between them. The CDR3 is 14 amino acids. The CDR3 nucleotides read TGTGCCAGCAGCCAAACGAGGGGTAACTATGGCTACACCTTC. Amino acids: CASSQTRGNYGYTF.

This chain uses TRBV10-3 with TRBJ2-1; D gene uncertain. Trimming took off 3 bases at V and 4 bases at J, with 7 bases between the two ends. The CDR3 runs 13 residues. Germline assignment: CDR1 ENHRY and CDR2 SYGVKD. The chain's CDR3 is CAISDRVYNEQFF. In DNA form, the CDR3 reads TGTGCCATCAGTGACCGGGTTTACAATGAGCAGTTCTTC.

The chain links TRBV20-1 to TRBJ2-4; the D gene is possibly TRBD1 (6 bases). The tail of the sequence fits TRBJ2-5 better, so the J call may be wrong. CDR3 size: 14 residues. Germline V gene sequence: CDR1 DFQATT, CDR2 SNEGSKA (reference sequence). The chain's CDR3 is CSAIFGGRQETQYF. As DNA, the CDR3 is TGCAGTGCTATCTTTGGGGGCCGCCAAGAGACCCAGTACTTC.

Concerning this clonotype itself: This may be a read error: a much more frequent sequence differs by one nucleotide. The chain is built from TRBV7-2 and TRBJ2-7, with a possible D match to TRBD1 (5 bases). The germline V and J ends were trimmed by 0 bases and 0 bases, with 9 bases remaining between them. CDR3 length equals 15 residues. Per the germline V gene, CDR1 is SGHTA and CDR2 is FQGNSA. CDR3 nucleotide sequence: TGTGCCAGCAGCTTAGCGCTTGGGGCCTCCTACGAGCAGTACTTC. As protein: CASSLALGASYEQYF.

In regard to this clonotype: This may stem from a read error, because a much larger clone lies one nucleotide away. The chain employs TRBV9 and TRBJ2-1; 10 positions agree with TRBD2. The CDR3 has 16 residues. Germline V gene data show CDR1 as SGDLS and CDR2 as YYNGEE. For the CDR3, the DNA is TGTACCAGCAGCGTCACTTCTAGCGGGGGCCTTAATGAGCAGTTCTTC. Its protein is CTSSVTSSGGLNEQFF. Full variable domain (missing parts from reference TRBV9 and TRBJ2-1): DSGVTQTPKHLITATGQRVTLRCSPRSGDLSVYWYQQSLDQGLQFLIQYYNGEERAKGNILERFSAQQFPDLHSELNLSSLELGDSALYFCTSSVTSSGGLNEQFFGPGTRLTVL.

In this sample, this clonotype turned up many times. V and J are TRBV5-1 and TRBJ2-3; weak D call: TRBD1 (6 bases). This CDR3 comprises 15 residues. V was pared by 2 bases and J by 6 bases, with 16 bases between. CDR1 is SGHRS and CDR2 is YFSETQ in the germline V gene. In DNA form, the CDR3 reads TGCGCCAGCAGCTTTCGTGGGACATTGGGGGATACGCAGTATTTT. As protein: CASSFRGTLGDTQYF.

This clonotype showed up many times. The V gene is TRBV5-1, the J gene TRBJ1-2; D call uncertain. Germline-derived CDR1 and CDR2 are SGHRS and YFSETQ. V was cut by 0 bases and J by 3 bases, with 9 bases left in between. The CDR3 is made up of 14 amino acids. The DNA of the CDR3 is TGCGCCAGCAGCTTGGCATGGGAAGACTATGGCTACACCTTC. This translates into CASSLAWEDYGYTF.

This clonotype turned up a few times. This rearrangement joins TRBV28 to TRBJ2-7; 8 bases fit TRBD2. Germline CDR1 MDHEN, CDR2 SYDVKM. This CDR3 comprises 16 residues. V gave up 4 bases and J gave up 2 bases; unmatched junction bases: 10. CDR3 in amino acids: CASSSPGERGTYEQYF. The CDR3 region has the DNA TGTGCCAGCAGTTCACCTGGGGAGCGGGGGACCTACGAGCAGTACTTC.

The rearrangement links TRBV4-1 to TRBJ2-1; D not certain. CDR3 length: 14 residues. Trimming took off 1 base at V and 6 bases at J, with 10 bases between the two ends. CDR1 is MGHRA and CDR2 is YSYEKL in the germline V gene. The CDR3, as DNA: TGCGCCAGCAGCCAAGTCTCCCGGGTCAATGAGCAGTTCTTC. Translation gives CASSQVSRVNEQFF.

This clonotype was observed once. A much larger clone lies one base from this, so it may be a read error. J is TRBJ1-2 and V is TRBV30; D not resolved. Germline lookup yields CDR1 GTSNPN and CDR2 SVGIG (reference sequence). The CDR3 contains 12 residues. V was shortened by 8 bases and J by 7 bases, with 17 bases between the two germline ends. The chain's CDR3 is CARTQVPPGYTF. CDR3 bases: TGTGCCCGGACGCAGGTACCTCCTGGCTACACCTTC.

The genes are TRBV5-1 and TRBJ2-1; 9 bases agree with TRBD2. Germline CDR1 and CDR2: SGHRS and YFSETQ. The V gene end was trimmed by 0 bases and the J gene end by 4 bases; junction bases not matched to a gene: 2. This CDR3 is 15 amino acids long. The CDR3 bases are TGCGCCAGCAGCTTGGGCGGGGGGGAATACAATGAGCAGTTCTTC. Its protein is CASSLGGGEYNEQFF.

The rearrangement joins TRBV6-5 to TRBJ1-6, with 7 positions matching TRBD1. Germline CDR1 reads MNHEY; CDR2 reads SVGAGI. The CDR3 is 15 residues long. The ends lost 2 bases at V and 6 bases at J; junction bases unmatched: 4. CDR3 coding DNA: TGTGCCAGCAGTTACCGGGACAGTCTTAATTCACCCCTCCACTTT. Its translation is CASSYRDSLNSPLHF.

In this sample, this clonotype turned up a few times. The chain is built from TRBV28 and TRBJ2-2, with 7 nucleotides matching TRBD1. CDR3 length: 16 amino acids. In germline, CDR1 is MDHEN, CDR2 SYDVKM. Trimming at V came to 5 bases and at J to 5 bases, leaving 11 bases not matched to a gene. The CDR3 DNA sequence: TGTGCCAGCAGTATCCACCGACAGGGTCGGACCGGGGAGCTGTTTTTT. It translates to CASSIHRQGRTGELFF.

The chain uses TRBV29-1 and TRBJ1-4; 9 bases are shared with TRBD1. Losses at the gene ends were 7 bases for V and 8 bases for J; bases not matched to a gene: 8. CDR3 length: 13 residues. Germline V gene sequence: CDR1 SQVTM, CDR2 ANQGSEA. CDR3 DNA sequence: TGCAGCGCTCAGGGACAGGGAGTGGAAAAACTGTTTTTT. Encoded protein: CSAQGQGVEKLFF.

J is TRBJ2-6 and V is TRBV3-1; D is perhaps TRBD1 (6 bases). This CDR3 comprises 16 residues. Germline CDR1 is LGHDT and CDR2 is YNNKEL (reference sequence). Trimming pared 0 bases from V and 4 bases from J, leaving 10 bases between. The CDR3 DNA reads TGTGCCAGCAGCCAAGACAGGGGACGAGGGGCCAACGTCCTGACTTTC. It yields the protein CASSQDRGRGANVLTF.

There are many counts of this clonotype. CDR3: CASSVAMGAASARTSYNEQFF. The CDR3 coding sequence is TGTGCCAGCAGCGTAGCTATGGGGGCGGCTAGCGCCCGAACTTCTTACAATGAGCAGTTCTTC. The V gene is TRBV9, the J gene TRBJ2-1; perhaps D is TRBD1 or TRBD2 (6 bases each). CDR1 is SGDLS and CDR2 is YYNGEE in the germline V gene. The CDR3 is made up of 21 amino acids. Trimming cost V 0 bases and J 4 bases, with 29 bases left between them.

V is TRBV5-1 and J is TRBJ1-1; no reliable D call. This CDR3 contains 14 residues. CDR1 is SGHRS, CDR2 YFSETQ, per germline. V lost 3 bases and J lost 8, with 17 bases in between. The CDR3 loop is CASSSMAVPTEAFF. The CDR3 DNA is TGCGCCAGCAGCTCGATGGCAGTCCCCACCGAAGCTTTCTTT.

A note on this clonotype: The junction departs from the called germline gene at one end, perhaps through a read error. CDR3 amino acids: CAISVRGGNDQFF. CDR3 DNA sequence: TGTGCCATCAGCGTGCGCGGGGGCAATGACCAGTTCTTC. The chain links TRBV9 to TRBJ2-1; weak D call: TRBD2 (7 bases). CDR1 is SGDLS, CDR2 YYNGEE, per germline. The CDR3 is 13 amino acids.

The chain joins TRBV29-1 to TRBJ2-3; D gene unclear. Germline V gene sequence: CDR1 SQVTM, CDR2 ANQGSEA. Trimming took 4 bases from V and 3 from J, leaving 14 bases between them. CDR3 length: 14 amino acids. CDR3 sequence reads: CSVGAPWGTDTQYF. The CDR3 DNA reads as TGCAGCGTTGGGGCCCCGTGGGGAACAGATACGCAGTATTTT.

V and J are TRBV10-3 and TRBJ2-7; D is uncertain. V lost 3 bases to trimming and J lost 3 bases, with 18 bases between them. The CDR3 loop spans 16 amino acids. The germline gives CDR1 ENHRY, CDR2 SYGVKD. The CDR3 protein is CAISEGIGRPNYEQYF. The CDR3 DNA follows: TGTGCCATCAGTGAAGGCATCGGGCGGCCAAACTACGAGCAGTACTTC.

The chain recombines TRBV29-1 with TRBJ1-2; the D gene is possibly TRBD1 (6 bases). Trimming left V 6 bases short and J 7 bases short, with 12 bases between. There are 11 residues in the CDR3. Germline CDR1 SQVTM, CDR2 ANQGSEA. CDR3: CSVFQGSGYTF. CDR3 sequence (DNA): TGCAGCGTATTTCAGGGGAGTGGCTACACCTTC.

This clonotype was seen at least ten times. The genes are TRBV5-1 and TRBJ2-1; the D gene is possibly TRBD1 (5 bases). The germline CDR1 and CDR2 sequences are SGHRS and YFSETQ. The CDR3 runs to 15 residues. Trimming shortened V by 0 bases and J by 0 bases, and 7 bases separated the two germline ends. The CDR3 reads CASSLEGFSYNEQFF. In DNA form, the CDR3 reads TGCGCCAGCAGCTTGGAGGGGTTCTCCTACAATGAGCAGTTCTTC.